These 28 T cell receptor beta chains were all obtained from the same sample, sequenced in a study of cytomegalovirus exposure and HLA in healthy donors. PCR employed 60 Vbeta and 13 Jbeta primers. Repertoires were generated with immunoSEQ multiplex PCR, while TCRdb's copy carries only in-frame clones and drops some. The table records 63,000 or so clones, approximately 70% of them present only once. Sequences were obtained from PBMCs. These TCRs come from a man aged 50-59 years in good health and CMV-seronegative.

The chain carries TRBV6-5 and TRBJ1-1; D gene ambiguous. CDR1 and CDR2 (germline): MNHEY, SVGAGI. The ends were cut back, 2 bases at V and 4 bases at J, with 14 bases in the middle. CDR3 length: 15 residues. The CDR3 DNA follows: TGTGCCAGCAGTTACGAGTCGGTACGTCCCACTGAAGCTTTCTTT. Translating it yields CASSYESVRPTEAFF.

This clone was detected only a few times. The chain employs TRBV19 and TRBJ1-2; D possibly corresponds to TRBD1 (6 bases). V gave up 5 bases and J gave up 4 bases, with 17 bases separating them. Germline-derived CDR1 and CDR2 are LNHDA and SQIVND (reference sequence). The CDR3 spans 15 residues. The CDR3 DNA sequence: TGTGCCAGTAGTGCCTCTTTCACAGGGATCTATGGCTACACCTTC. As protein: CASSASFTGIYGYTF.

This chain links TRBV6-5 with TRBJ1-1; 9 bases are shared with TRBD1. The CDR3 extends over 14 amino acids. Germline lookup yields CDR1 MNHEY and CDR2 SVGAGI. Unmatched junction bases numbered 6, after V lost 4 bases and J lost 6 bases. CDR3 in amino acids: CASSSRTGVAEAFF. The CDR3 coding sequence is TGTGCCAGCAGTTCCCGGACAGGGGTAGCTGAAGCTTTCTTT.

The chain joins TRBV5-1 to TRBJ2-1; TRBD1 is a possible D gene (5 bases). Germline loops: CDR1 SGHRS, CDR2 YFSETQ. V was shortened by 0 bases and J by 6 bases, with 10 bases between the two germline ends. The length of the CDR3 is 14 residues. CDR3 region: CASSLDQGGNEQFF. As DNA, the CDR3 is TGCGCCAGCAGCTTGGATCAGGGTGGCAATGAGCAGTTCTTC.

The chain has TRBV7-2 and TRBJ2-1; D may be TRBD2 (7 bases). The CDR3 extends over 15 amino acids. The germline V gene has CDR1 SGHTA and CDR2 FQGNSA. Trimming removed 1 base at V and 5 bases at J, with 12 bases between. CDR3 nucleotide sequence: TGTGCCAGCAGCTTAGTGGGCGGGGGCCACAATGAGCAGTTCTTC. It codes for CASSLVGGGHNEQFF.

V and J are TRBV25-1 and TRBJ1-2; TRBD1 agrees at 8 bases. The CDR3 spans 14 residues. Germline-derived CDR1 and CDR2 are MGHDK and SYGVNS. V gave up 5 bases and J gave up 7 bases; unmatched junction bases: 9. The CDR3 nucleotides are TGTGCCAGCAGTCCGGGACAGGCTCATTTTGGCTACACCTTC. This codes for CASSPGQAHFGYTF.

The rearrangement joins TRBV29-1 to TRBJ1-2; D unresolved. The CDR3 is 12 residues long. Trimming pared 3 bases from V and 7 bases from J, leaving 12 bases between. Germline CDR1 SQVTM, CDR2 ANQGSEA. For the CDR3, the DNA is TGCAGCGTTGATTCGGGAGTAGGTGGCTACACCTTC. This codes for CSVDSGVGGYTF.

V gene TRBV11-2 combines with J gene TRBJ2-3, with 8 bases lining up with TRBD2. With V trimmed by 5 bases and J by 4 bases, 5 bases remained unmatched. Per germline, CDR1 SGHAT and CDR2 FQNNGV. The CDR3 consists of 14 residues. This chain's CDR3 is CASSPRREADTQYF. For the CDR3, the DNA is TGTGCCAGCAGCCCCAGGCGGGAGGCAGATACGCAGTATTTT.

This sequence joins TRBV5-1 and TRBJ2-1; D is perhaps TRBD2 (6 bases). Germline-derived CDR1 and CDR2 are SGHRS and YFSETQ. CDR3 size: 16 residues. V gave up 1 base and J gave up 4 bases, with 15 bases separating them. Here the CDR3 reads CASSLLESGGYNEQFF. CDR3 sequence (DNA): TGCGCCAGCAGCTTGCTTGAATCCGGGGGATACAATGAGCAGTTCTTC.

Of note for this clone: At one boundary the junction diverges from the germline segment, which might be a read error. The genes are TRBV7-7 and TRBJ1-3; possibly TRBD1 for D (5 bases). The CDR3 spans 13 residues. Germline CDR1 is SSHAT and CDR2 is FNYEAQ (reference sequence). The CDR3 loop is CASSPGTGNTIYF. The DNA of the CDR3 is TGTGCTAGCAGCCCAGGGACTGGAAACACCATATATTTT.

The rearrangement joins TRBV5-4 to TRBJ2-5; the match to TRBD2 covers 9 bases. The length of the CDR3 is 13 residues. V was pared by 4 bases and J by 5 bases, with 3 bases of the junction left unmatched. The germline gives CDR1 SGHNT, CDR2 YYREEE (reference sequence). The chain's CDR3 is CASSGTSPETQYF. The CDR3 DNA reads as TGTGCCAGCAGCGGGACTAGCCCGGAGACCCAGTACTTC.

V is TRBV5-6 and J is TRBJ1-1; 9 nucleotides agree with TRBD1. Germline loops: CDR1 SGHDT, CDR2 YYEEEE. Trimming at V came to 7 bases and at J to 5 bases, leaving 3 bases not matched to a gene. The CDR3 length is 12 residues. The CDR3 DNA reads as TGTGCCAGCGGGACAGGGTGGACTGAAGCTTTCTTT. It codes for CASGTGWTEAFF.

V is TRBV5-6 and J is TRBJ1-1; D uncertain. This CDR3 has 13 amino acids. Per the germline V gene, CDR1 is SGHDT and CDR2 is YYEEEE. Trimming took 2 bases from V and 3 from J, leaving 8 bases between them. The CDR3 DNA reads TGTGCCAGCAGCTTTTCGCCGGACACTGAAGCTTTCTTT. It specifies CASSFSPDTEAFF.

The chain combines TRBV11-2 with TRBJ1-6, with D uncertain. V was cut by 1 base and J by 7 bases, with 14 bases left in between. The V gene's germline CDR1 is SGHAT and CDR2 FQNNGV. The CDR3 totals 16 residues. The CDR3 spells CASSLGLREINSPLHF. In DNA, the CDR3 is TGTGCCAGCAGCTTAGGGCTGAGGGAGATAAATTCACCCCTCCACTTT. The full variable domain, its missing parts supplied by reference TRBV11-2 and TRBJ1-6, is EAGVAQSPRYKIIEKRQSVAFWCNPISGHATLYWYQQILGQGPKLLIQFQNNGVVDDSQLPKDRFSAERLKGVDSTLKIQPAKLEDSAVYLCASSLGLREINSPLHFGNGTRLTVT.

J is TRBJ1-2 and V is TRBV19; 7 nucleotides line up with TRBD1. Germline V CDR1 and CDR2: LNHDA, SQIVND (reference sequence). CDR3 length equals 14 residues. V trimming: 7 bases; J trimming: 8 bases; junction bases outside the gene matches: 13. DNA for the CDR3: TGTGCCAGTACCCCAGACAGGGATGATACCGGCTACACCTTC. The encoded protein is CASTPDRDDTGYTF.

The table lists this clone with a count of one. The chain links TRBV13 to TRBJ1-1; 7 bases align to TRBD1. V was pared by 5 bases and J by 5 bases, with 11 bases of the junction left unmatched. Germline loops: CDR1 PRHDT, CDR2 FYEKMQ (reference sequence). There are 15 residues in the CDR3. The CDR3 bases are TGTGCCAGCAGCCCCCCAGGGGGAAGTGGGACTGAAGCTTTCTTT. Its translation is CASSPPGGSGTEAFF.

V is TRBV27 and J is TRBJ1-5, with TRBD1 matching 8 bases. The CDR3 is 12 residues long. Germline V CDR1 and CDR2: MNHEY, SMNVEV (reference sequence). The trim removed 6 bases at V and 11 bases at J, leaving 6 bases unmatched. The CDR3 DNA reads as TGTGCCAGCAGCTCTCAGGGGGCGGCCCAGCATTTT. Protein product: CASSSQGAAQHF.

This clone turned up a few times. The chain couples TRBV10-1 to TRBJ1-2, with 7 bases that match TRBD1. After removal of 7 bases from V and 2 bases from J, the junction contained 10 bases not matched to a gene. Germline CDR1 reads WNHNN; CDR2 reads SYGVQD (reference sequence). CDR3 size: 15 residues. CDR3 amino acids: CASTKGTVRNYGYTF. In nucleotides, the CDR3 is TGCGCCAGCACCAAGGGGACAGTGCGGAACTATGGCTACACCTTC.

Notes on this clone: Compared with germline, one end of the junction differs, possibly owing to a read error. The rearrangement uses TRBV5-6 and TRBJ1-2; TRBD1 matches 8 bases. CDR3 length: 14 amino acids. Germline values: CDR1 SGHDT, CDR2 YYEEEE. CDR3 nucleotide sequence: TGTGCCAGCAGCTTGGACAGGGGGTTCTATGGCTACCCCTTC. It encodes CASSLDRGFYGYPF.

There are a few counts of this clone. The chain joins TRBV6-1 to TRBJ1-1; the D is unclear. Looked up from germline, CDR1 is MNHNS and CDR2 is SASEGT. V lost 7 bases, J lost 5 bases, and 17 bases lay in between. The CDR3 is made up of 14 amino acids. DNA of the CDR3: TGTGCCAGCATCCTTAAGCCTGGCGGAACTGAAGCTTTCTTT. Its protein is CASILKPGGTEAFF.

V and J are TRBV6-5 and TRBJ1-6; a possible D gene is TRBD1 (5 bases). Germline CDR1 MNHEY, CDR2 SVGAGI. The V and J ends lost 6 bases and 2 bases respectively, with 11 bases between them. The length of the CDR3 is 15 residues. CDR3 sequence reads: CASRGEGTYNSPLHF. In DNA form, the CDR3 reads TGTGCCAGCAGAGGGGAGGGAACCTATAATTCACCCCTCCACTTT.

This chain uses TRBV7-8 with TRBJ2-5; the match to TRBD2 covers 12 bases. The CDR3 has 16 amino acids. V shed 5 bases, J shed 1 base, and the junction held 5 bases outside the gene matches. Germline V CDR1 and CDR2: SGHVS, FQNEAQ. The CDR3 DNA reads TGTGCCAGCAGCGCCCGACTAGCGGGGGTCCAAGAGACCCAGTACTTC. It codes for CASSARLAGVQETQYF.

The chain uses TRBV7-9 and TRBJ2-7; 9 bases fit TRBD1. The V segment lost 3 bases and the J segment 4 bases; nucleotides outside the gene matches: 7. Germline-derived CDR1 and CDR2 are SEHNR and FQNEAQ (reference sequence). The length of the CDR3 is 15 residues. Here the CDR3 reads CASSFPGQGWYEQYF. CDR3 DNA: TGTGCCAGCAGCTTCCCAGGACAGGGGTGGTACGAGCAGTACTTC. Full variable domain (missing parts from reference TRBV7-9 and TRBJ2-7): DTGVSQNPRHKITKRGQNVTFRCDPISEHNRLYWYRQTLGQGPEFLTYFQNEAQLEKSRLLSDRFSAERPKGSFSTLEIQRTEQGDSAMYLCASSFPGQGWYEQYFGPGTRLTVT.

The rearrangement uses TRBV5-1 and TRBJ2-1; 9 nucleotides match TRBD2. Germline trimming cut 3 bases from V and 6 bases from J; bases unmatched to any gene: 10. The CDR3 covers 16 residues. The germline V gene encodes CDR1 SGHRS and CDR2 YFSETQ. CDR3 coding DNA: TGCGCCAGCAGCTCACGCGGGGGGGCCTTTTCCAATGAGCAGTTCTTC. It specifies CASSSRGGAFSNEQFF.

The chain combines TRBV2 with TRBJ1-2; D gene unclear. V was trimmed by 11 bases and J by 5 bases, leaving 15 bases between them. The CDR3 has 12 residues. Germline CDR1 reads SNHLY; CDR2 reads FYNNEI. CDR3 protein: CACGTPGYGYTF. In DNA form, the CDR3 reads TGTGCCTGCGGCACACCCGGATATGGCTACACCTTC.

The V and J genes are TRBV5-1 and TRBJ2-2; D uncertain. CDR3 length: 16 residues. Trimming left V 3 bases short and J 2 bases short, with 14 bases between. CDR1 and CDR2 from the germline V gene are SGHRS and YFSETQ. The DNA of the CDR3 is TGCGCCAGCAGCTCCCGAGTCATCCTCAACACCGGGGAGCTGTTTTTT. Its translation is CASSSRVILNTGELFF.

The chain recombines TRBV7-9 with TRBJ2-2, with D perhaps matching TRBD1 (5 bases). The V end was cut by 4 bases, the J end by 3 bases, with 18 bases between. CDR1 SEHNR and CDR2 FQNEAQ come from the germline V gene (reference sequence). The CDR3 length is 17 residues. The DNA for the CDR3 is TGTGCCAGCAGCTCTCATCGCCGACAGCCCGACACCGGGGAGCTGTTTTTT. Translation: CASSSHRRQPDTGELFF.

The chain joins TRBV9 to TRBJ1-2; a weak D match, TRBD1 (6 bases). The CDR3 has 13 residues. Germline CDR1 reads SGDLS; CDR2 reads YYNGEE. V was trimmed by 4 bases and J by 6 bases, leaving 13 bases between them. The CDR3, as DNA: TGTGCCAGCAGCCCCGGGACAAGGAATGGCTACACCTTC. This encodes CASSPGTRNGYTF. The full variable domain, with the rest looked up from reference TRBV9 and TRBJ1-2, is DSGVTQTPKHLITATGQRVTLRCSPRSGDLSVYWYQQSLDQGLQFLIQYYNGEERAKGNILERFSAQQFPDLHSELNLSSLELGDSALYFCASSPGTRNGYTFGSGTRLTVV.